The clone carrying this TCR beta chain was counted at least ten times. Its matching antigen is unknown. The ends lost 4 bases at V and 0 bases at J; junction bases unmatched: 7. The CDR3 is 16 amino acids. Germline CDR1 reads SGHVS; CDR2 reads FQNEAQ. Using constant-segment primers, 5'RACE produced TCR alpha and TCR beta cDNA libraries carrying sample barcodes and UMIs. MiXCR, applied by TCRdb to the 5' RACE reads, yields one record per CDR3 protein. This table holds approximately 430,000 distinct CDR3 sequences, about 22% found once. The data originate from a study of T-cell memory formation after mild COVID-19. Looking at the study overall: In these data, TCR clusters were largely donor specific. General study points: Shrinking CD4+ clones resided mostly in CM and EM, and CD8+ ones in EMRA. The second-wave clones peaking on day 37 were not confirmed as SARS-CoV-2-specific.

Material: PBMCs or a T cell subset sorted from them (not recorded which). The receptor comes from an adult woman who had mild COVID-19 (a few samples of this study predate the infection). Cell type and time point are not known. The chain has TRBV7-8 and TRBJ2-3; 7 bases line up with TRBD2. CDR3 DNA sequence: TGTGCCAGCAGCTCCCGGGACTACCCTAGCACAGATACGCAGTATTTT. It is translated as CASSSRDYPSTDTQYF. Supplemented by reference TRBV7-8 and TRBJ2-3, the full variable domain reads GAGVSQSPRYKVAKRGQDVALRCDPISGHVSLFWYQQALGQGPEFLTYFQNEAQLDKSGLPSDRFFAERPEGSVSTLKIQRTQQEDSAVYLCASSSRDYPSTDTQYFGPGTRLTVL.